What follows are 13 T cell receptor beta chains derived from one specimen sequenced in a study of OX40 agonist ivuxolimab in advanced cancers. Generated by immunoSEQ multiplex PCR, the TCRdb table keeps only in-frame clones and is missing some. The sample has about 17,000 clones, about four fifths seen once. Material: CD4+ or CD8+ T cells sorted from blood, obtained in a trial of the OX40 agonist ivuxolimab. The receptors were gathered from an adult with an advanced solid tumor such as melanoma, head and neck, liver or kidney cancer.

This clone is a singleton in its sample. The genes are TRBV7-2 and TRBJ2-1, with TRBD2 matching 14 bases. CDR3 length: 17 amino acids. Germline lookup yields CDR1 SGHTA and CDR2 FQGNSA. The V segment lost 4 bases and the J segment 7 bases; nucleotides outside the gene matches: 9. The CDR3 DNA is TGTGCCAGCAGCTCCCGATCCCGGACTAGCGGGAGGAATGAGCAGTTCTTC. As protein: CASSSRSRTSGRNEQFF.

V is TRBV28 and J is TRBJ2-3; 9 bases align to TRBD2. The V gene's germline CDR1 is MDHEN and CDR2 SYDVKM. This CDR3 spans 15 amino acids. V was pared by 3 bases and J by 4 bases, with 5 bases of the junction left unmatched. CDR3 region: CASSFSGRGSDTQYF. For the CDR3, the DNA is TGTGCCAGCAGTTTTAGCGGGAGAGGTTCAGATACGCAGTATTTT.

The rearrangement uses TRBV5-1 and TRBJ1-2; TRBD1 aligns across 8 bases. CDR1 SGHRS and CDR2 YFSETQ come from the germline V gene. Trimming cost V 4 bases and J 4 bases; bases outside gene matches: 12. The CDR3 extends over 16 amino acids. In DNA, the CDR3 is TGCGCCAGCAGCGCTAACAAACAGGGGGGCGTCTATGGCTACACCTTC. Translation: CASSANKQGGVYGYTF.

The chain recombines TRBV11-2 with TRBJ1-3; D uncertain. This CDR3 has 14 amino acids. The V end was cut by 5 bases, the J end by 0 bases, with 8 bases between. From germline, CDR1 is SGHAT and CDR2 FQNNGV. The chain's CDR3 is CASSVHSSGNTIYF. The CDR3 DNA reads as TGTGCCAGCAGCGTACATAGCTCTGGAAACACCATATATTTT. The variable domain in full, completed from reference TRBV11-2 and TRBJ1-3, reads EAGVAQSPRYKIIEKRQSVAFWCNPISGHATLYWYQQILGQGPKLLIQFQNNGVVDDSQLPKDRFSAERLKGVDSTLKIQPAKLEDSAVYLCASSVHSSGNTIYFGEGSWLTVV.

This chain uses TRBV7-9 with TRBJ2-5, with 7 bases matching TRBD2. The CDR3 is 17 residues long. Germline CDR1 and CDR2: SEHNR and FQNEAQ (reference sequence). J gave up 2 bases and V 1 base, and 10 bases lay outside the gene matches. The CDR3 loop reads CASSLGYLAEQQETQYF. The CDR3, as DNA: TGTGCCAGCAGCTTAGGATATCTAGCGGAACAGCAAGAGACCCAGTACTTC.

CDR3 nucleotide sequence: TGTGCCAGTGCCGAAACTGATGAGCAGTTCTTC. Residues: CASAETDEQFF. The V and J genes are TRBV19 and TRBJ2-1; D not resolved. CDR1 is LNHDA and CDR2 is SQIVND in the germline V gene (reference sequence). The CDR3 has 11 residues. The V and J ends lost 8 bases and 8 bases respectively, with 10 bases between them.

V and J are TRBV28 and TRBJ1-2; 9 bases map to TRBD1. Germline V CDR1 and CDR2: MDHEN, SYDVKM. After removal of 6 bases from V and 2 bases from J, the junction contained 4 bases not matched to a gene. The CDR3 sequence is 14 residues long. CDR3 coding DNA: TGTGCCAGCAGCCAGACAGGGGGAAACTATGGCTACACCTTC. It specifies CASSQTGGNYGYTF.

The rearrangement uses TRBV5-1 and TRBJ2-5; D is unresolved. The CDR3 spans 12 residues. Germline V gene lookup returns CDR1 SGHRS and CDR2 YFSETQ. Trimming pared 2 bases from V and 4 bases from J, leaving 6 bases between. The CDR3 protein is CASSFSRETQYF. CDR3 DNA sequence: TGCGCCAGCAGCTTTAGCAGAGAGACCCAGTACTTC. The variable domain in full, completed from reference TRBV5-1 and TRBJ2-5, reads KAGVTQTPRYLIKTRGQQVTLSCSPISGHRSVSWYQQTPGQGLQFLFEYFSETQRNKGNFPGRFSGRQFSNSRSEMNVSTLELGDSALYLCASSFSRETQYFGPGTRLLVL.

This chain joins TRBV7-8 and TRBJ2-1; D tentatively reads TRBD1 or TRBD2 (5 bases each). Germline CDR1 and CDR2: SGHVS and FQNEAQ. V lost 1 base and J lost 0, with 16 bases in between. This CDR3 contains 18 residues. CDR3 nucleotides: TGTGCCAGCAGCTTAGTTTGGGGCGGACTGGGCTCCTACAATGAGCAGTTCTTC. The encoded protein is CASSLVWGGLGSYNEQFF.

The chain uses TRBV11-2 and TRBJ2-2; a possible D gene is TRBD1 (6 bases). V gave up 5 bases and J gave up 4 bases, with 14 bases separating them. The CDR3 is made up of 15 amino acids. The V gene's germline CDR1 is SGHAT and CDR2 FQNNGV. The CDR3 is CASSRGTGFTGELFF. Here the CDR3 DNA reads TGTGCCAGCAGCCGAGGAACAGGGTTCACCGGGGAGCTGTTTTTT.

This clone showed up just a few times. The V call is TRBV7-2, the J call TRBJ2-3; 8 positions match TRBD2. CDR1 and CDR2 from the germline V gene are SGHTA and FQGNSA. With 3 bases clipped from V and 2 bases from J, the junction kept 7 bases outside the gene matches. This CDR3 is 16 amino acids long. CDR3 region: CASSFAGGPLTDTQYF. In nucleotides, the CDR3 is TGTGCCAGCAGCTTTGCGGGGGGCCCTCTCACAGATACGCAGTATTTT.

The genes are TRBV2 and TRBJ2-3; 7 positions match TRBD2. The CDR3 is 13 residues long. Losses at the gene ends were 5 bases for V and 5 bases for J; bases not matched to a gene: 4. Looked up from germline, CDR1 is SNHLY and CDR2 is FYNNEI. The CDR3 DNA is TGTGCCAGCAGTTCCCAGCGGGGAGATACGCAGTATTTT. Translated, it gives CASSSQRGDTQYF.

Here the CDR3 DNA reads TGTGCCAGCAGCTTAGACGGGGGTACGGACACTGAAGCTTTCTTT. Its translation: CASSLDGGTDTEAFF. The chain recombines TRBV7-3 with TRBJ1-1; tentative D call: TRBD1 (5 bases). Trimming removed 2 bases from V and 3 bases from J, with 13 bases in between. Per the germline V gene, CDR1 is SGHTA and CDR2 is FQGTGA. The CDR3 sequence is 15 residues long.